The source of this TCR beta chain is a study of PD-L1 blockade in urothelial cancer. Study information: Males with bladder-origin urothelial cancer constituted about nine tenths of the roughly 29 patients. Study results and caveats: Larger 3-week expansion of tumor-associated blood clones was seen in durable-benefit patients.

As regards this clone: The antigen is unknown. Compared with germline, one end of the junction differs, possibly owing to a read error.

Libraries were prepared by immunoSEQ multiplex PCR; TCRdb keeps only in-frame clonotypes and omits some of them. This sample has fewer than 85,000 clones, with approximately 91% found just once. Specified time point: peripheral blood 6 weeks after treatment start. Patients' cancers were locally advanced or metastatic urothelial carcinomas. Germline V gene lookup returns CDR1 SQVTM and CDR2 ANQGSEA. There are 15 residues in the CDR3. Material: PBMCs, obtained around atezolizumab (anti-PD-L1) treatment. The source is a man aged 55 to 70 with urothelial cancer. This sequence joins TRBV29-1 and TRBJ1-4; possibly TRBD1 for D (6 bases). The CDR3 DNA is TGCAGCGTGGAAGGAGGGGGGGGGCTTTCTGAAAAACTGTTTTTT. As protein: CSVEGGGGLSEKLFF.